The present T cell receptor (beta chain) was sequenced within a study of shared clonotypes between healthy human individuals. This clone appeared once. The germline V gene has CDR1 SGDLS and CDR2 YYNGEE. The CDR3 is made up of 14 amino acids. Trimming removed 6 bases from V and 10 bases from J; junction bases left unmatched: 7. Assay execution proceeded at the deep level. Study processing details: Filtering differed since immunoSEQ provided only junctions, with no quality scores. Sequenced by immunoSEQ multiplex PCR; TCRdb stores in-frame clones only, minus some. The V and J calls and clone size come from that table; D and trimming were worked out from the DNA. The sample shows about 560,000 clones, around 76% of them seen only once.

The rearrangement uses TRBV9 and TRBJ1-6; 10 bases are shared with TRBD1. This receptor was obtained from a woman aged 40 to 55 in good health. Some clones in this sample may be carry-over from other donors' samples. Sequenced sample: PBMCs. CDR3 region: CASTETGGLSPLHF. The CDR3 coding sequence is TGTGCCAGCACCGAGACAGGGGGCCTCTCACCCCTCCACTTT.